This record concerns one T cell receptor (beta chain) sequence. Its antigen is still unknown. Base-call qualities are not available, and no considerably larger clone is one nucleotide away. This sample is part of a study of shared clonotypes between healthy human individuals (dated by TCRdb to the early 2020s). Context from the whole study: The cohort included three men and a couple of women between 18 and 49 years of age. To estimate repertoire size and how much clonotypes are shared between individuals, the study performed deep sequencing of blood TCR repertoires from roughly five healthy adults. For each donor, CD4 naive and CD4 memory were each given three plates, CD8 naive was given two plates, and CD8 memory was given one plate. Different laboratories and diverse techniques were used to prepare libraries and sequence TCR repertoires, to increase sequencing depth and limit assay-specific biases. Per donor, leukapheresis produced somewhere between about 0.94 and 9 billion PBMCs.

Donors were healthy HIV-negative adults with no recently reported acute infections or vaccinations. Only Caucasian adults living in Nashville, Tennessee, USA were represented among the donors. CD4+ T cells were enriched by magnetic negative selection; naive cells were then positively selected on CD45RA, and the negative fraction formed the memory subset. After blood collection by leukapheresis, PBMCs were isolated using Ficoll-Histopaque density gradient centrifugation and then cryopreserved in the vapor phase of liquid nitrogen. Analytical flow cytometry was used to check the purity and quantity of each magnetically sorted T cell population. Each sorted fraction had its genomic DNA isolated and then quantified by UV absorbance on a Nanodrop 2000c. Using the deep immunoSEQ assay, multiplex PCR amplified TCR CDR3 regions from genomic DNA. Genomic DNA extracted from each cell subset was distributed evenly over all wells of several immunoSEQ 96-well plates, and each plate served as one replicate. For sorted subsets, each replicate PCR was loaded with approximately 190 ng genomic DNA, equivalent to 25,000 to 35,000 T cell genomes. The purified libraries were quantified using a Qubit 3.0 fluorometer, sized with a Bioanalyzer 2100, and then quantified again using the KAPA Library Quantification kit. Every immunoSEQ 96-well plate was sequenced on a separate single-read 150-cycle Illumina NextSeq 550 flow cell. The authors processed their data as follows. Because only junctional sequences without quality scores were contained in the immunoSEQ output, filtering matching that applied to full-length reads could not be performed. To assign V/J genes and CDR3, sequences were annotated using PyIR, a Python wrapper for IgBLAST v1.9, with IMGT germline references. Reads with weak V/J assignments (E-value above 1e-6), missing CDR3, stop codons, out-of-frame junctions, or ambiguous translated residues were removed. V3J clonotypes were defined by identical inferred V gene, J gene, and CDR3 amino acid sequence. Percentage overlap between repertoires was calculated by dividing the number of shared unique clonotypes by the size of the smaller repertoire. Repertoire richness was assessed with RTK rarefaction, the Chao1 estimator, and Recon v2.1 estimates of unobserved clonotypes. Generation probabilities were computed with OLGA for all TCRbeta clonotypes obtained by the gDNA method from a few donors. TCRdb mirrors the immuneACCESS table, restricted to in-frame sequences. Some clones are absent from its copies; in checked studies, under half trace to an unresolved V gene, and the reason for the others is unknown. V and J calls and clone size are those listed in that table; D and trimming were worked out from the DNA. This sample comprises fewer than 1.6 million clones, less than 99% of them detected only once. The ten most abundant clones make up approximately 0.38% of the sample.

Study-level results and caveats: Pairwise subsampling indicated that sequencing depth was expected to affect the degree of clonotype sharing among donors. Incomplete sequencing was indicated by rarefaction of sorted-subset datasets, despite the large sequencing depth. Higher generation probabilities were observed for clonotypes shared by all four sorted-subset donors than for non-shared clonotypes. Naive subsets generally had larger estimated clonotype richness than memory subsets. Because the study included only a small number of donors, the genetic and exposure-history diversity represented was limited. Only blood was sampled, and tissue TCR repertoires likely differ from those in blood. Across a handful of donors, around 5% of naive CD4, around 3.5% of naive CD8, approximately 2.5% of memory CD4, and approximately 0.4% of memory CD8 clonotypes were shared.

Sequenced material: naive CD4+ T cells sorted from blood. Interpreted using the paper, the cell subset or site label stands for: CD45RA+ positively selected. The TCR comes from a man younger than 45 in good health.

The bases read TGTGCCAGCAGCAAGACAGGGGGCGCAGATACGCAGTATTTT. Its product reads: CASSKTGGADTQYF. In this chain, TRBV7-6 is recombined with TRBJ2-3, and 10 junctional nucleotides match TRBD1. From V the trimming removes 5 bases and from J it removes 4 bases, while the gene matches leave 3 bases of the junction unaccounted for. The germline V gene yields SGHVS for CDR1 and FNYEAQ for CDR2. From the cysteine up to the phenylalanine, the CDR3 has a length of 14 residues. Only the CDR3 part of the read is kept: 42 bases, read in frame from the first base.